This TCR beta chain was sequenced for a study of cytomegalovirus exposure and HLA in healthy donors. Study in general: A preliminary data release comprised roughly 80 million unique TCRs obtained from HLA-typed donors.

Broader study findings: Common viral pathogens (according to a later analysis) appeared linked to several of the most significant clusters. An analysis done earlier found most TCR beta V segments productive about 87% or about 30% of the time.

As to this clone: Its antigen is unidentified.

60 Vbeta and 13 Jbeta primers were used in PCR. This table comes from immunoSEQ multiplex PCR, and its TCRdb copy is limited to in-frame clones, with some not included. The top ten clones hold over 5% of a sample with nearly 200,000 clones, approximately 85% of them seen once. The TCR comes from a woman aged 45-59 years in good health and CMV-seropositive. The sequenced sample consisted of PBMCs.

The CDR3 protein is CASSFAGTYSYEQYF. CDR3 DNA sequence: TGTGCCAGCAGTTTTGCAGGTACTTACTCCTACGAGCAGTACTTC. The chain carries TRBV28 and TRBJ2-5, with D hard to call. Gene TRBJ2-7 matches the end of the DNA better, so the J call may be wrong. Per germline, CDR1 MDHEN and CDR2 SYDVKM. The CDR3 totals 15 residues.